Listed below are T cell receptor beta chains from one sample, sequenced in a study of graft-versus-host responses after intestinal transplantation. The table came from immunoSEQ multiplex PCR; TCRdb's copy has only in-frame clones and leaves some out. The repertoire holds some 100,000 clones, with about 93% as singletons. These receptors have no identified antigens. The sample here was unstimulated CD8+ T cells sorted from spleen or lymph node cells, taken before transplant. These receptors were taken from a human donor who was the organ donor for an intestinal transplant. CDR3s leave out the opening cysteine and the closing phenylalanine or tryptophan.

V	J	CDR3
TRBV11-2	TRBJ1-4	ASSIGGVLGEKLF
TRBV7-6	TRBJ2-7	ASSLQGEDYEQY
TRBV13	TRBJ2-2	ASSSTADRPGAGELF
TRBV7-9	TRBJ2-7	ASSLAPGGIYEQY
TRBV10-1	TRBJ2-5	ASSEPLAEQETQY
TRBV7-9	TRBJ2-1	ASSSGGSSYNEQF
TRBV15	TRBJ2-2	ATSAGPLAGGIRIGELF
TRBV4-1	TRBJ1-3	ASSPPDRILAGNTIY
TRBV5-6	TRBJ1-5	ASSWGLGDQPQH
TRBV7-9	TRBJ2-7	ASSLKDYLNEQY
TRBV5-1	TRBJ2-1	ASSPGQGGPSNEQF
TRBV25-1	TRBJ1-6	ASNLRFNSPLH
TRBV7-8	TRBJ2-1	ASSSRAGDNEQF
TRBV19	TRBJ2-2	ASSAGVPLSGELF
TRBV19	TRBJ1-1	ASRMGGYVNTEAF
TRBV7-9	TRBJ2-6	ASSIRGAGANVLT
TRBV6-6	TRBJ2-1	ASTARGVPKHNEQF
TRBV2	-	AGSSRGVYEQY